A selection of T cell receptor beta chains follows, all from one sample in a study of control samples from healthy donors and cancer patients. The data were produced by immunoSEQ multiplex PCR, yet TCRdb's version contains in-frame clones alone and is incomplete. The sample yields more than 100,000 clones, approximately 90% seen once. The material sequenced was blood. Every receptor here comes from a woman aged 18 to 35 in good health. Each CDR3 is given with its conserved first and last residue.

>TRBV6-5|TRBJ2-6
CASSQTGDGANVLTF
>TRBV29-1|TRBJ1-6
CSVWVLLHISPLHF
>TRBV3-1/TRBV3-2|TRBJ2-2
CASSQRTGELFF
>TRBV6-5|TRBJ2-7
CASDDFRAFQQYF
>TRBV9|TRBJ1-2
CASSVSNTGPPYGYTF
>TRBV19|TRBJ1-1
CASRPSGAFGLRTEAFF
>TRBV7-2|TRBJ1-1
CASRQVNIFHIIPTEAFF
>TRBV7-6|TRBJ2-2
CASSFSRGTGELFF
>TRBV2|TRBJ2-3
CASSGFVVGTDTQYF
>TRBV2|TRBJ1-3
CASSRRQRNSGNTIYF
>TRBV6-5|TRBJ2-6
CASTTSGANVLTF
>TRBV27|TRBJ1-1
CASSLRGFSNTEAFF
>TRBV25-1|TRBJ2-1
CASSTSGRVYNEQFF
>TRBV27|TRBJ1-2
CASSNSGQFGGYTF
>TRBV3-1/TRBV3-2|TRBJ2-3
CASSQAKGDGVGADTQYF
>TRBV29-1|TRBJ1-1
CSVERGRGGTEAFF
>TRBV19|TRBJ1-1
CASSFHRVPEAFF
>TRBV4-3|TRBJ1-1
CASSQGRQIHTEAFF
>TRBV18|TRBJ1-4
CASSPGQYEKLFF
>TRBV7-2|TRBJ2-2
CASSLVRGTGELFF
>TRBV9|TRBJ1-6
CASSVDPGGSNSPLHF
>TRBV6-2/TRBV6-3|TRBJ2-2
CASSSGQRPGELFF
>TRBV11-2|TRBJ2-7
CASSQGGYEQYF
>TRBV30|TRBJ2-7
CAWSVPYWGQGVTYEQYF
>TRBV7-8|TRBJ2-2
CASSLIAGSTGELFF
>TRBV7-9|TRBJ2-2
CASSLRGSGITGELFF
>TRBV2|TRBJ2-1
CASSDSGALGNEQFF
>TRBV29-1|TRBJ2-7
CSVDSGGLGEQYF
>TRBV27|TRBJ2-6
CASSAVTGGANVLTF
>TRBV4-1|TRBJ2-1
CASSQGVGIGQFF
>TRBV6-1|TRBJ2-7
CASSEDGSDDEQYF
>TRBV7-9|TRBJ1-6
CASSSGLDTSSSPLHF
>TRBV3-1/TRBV3-2|TRBJ2-3
CASSQDLDPGTDTQYF
>TRBV3-1/TRBV3-2|TRBJ2-3
CASSQGDTQYF
>TRBV7-6|TRBJ2-5
CASSLQGGRQETQYF
>TRBV4-2|TRBJ2-7
CASSQDTGVRSSGPYEQYF
>TRBV21-1|TRBJ1-2
CASSFRRVTYYGYTF
>TRBV28|TRBJ2-7
CASSTRWGGPYLYEQYF
>TRBV6-2/TRBV6-3|TRBJ2-3
CASSPGLAGGRGTDTQYF
>TRBV5-8|TRBJ2-4
CASSLARSQGEIAKNIQYF
>TRBV24-1|TRBJ1-2
CATSDGDSPNYGYTF
>TRBV5-4|TRBJ2-3
CATTRGEGSRGDTQYF
>TRBV4-3|TRBJ1-6
CASSQDLSYSPLHF
>TRBV5-5|TRBJ1-5
CASSLGTAVDQPQHF
>TRBV4-3|TRBJ1-2
CASSQEQGFNYGYTF
>TRBV19|TRBJ1-2
CASSPRNYGYTF
>TRBV7-9|TRBJ1-3
CASSPMAGNTIYF
>TRBV7-9|TRBJ1-2
CASRGPAGNYGYTF